Listed here is a single T cell receptor beta chain. The entry originates in a study of blood T cell repertoires in COVID-19. As for the study in general: PBMCs, B-cell-depleted T cells, or T cells provided the cDNA or gDNA that made up the material.

Trimming took 3 bases from V and 4 from J, leaving 14 bases between them. Germline values: CDR1 SGDLS, CDR2 YYNGEE. CDR3 length: 15 amino acids. Authors' processing steps: Amplification from reference gene primers served as the basis for estimated nucleated cell counts. Sequencing was performed with immunoSEQ multiplex PCR; in TCRdb, only in-frame clones are kept and a portion is missing. The DNA was the basis for D and trimming; V, J and clone size are from that table. Of 120,000 or so clones listed, 65% to 80% were seen once; the top ten hold under 10%. The sample was peripheral blood. The clonotype was recovered from an older woman with acute or convalescent COVID-19. V is TRBV9 and J is TRBJ1-3, with a weak D call TRBD1 (5 bases). The chain's CDR3 is CASSDQGGVGNTIYF. The CDR3 nucleotides read TGTGCCAGCAGCGACCAGGGAGGGGTGGGAAACACCATATATTTT.